These T cell receptor beta chains were read from a single sample in a study of blood T cell repertoires in COVID-19. TCRdb's table, derived via immunoSEQ multiplex PCR, lists solely in-frame clones and lacks some. In the table there are some 68,000 clones, roughly nine tenths of which are singletons. The specimen sequenced was peripheral blood. The receptors originated from a man between 45 and 60 years old with acute or convalescent COVID-19. Both conserved end residues are part of each CDR3. D genes are given only for firm matches. Only part of the rows carry a size: once, few, many, or a class if the clone is expanded.

>16|TRBJ1-4|.|.|TRBV2
TGTGCCAGCAGGGCTGCCCTGGGACTCCCTAATGAAAAACTGTTTTTT
CASRAALGLPNEKLFF
>14|TRBJ1-4|.|.|TRBV18
TGTGCCAGCTCACTGCGCGGGGCAGGTGAAAAACTGTTTTTT
CASSLRGAGEKLFF
>14|TRBJ2-7|.|TRBD1|TRBV7-2
TGTGCCAGCAGCTTAGAACAGGGGGTCTACGAGCAGTACTTC
CASSLEQGVYEQYF
>14|TRBJ1-4|.|.|TRBV27
TGTGCCAGCAGTTCCGGACTGTTTAATGAAAAACTGTTTTTT
CASSSGLFNEKLFF
>17|TRBJ2-2|once|TRBD2|TRBV28
TGTGCCAGCAGTTTATTGACGGGAGGGCCTAACACCGGGGAGCTGTTTTTT
CASSLLTGGPNTGELFF
>14|TRBJ1-5|.|.|TRBV19
TGTGCCAGTAGACAGGACTATAGCAATCAGCCCCAGCATTTT
CASRQDYSNQPQHF
>14|TRBJ1-2|.|.|TRBV7-2
TGTGCCAGCAGCTACCGGACAGCTAACTATGGCTACACCTTC
CASSYRTANYGYTF
>17|TRBJ1-2|.|TRBD1|TRBV13
TGTGCCAGCAGCTTAGTGGGACAGGGTCCGCCCCTCTATGGCTACACCTTC
CASSLVGQGPPLYGYTF
>15|TRBJ2-7|.|TRBD1|TRBV18
TGTGCCAGCTCACCAGGGACAGGGGCTTCCTACGAGCAGTACTTC
CASSPGTGASYEQYF
>13|TRBJ2-5|.|.|TRBV18
TGTGCCAGCTCACCTACAGTCCAAGAGACCCAGTACTTC
CASSPTVQETQYF
>12|TRBJ2-3|.|TRBD2|TRBV6-2/TRBV6-3
TGTGCCAGCAGCGGGACTAGCAAGTGGGGGTATTTT
CASSGTSKWGYF
>14|TRBJ1-2|.|TRBD1|TRBV5-1
TGCGCCAGCAGCTTCGAAACAGGGGGCCTTGGCTACACCTTC
CASSFETGGLGYTF
>14|TRBJ2-2|once|.|TRBV7-3
TGTGCCAGCAGCTTAGTTCCCGACACCGGGGAGCTGTTTTTT
CASSLVPDTGELFF
>14|TRBJ2-3|.|TRBD2|TRBV5-5
TGTGCCAGCAGCTTAGGACTAGAGGGACTTACGCAGTATTTT
CASSLGLEGLTQYF
>15|TRBJ1-1|once|TRBD1|TRBV5-1
TGCGCCAGCAGCTTGGCCGAGGACAGGGACACTGAAGCTTTCTTT
CASSLAEDRDTEAFF
>13|TRBJ2-3|.|.|TRBV24-1
TGTGCCACCAGTGAGTTTGCGGCAGATACGCAGTATTTT
CATSEFAADTQYF
>13|TRBJ2-1|.|.|TRBV6-5
TGTGCCAGCAGAGACCCAGGCCGGGGTGAGCAGTTCTTC
CASRDPGRGEQFF
>14|TRBJ2-7|.|.|TRBV6-5
TGTGCCAGCGAGGTATTGGTCAAACCGTACGAGCAGTACTTC
CASEVLVKPYEQYF
>18|TRBJ1-1|.|TRBD1|TRBV27
TGTGCCAGCAGTTTATCTGGCTTGCCGGGACAGGGAAGTACTGAAGCTTTCTTT
CASSLSGLPGQGSTEAFF
>17|TRBJ1-2|.|.|TRBV4-1
TGCGCCAGCAGCCAAGATGGGTCCCCAACGGGGACTTATGGCTACACCTTC
CASSQDGSPTGTYGYTF
>15|TRBJ2-1|.|TRBD1|TRBV27
TGTGCCAGCCATTCCGACAGGGGGATTTACAATGAGCAGTTCTTC
CASHSDRGIYNEQFF
>16|TRBJ1-1|.|TRBD1|TRBV27
TGTGCCAGCAGTCTCGGGACAGGGGAGTGGAGCACTGAAGCTTTCTTT
CASSLGTGEWSTEAFF
>21|TRBJ2-5|.|.|TRBV3-1/TRBV3-2
TGTGCCAGCAGCCAAGATCTCGGGGTGGGCCACCACTTACACGCGAGAGGGACCCAGTACTTC
CASSQDLGVGHHLHARGTQYF
>14|TRBJ2-3|.|TRBD1|TRBV5-1
TGCGCCACGAGGGGGGACAGGGGCACAGATACGCAGTATTTT
CATRGDRGTDTQYF
>12|TRBJ2-1|.|.|TRBV7-9
TGTGCCAGCAGCTTAGATCCAGGAGGGGAGTTCTTC
CASSLDPGGEFF
>21|TRBJ2-1|.|TRBD2|TRBV6-2/TRBV6-3
TGTGCCAGCAGTTCCACGAGAGGGAGAACTAGCGGGAGGACTCGGGACAATGAGCAGTTCTTC
CASSSTRGRTSGRTRDNEQFF
>14|TRBJ1-5|.|.|TRBV7-2
TGTGCCAGCAGCCAGGTCGGGGTTGGTCAGCCCCAGCATTTT
CASSQVGVGQPQHF
>18|TRBJ1-6|.|.|TRBV30
TGTGCCTGGAGGCCCACCCATCAGATGGGGCCAGGGGATTCACCCCTCCACTTT
CAWRPTHQMGPGDSPLHF
>16|TRBJ2-1|.|.|TRBV11-2
TGTGCCAGCAGCACCGGCGCGGTTCGGACCTACAATGAGCAGTTCTTC
CASSTGAVRTYNEQFF
>14|TRBJ1-5|.|.|TRBV19
TGTGCCAGTGCGGGTGCGGGGGGGCCTCAGCCCCAGCATTTT
CASAGAGGPQPQHF
>21|TRBJ2-5|once|TRBD1|TRBV15
TGTGCCACCAGCAGAGTCACCCACGGACCCGGGACAGGGTTCGGTCAAGAGACCCAGTACTTC
CATSRVTHGPGTGFGQETQYF
>16|TRBJ2-1|.|TRBD2|TRBV5-1
TGCGCCAGCAGCTTGGAGGGACTAGCGGGGGCGGATGAGCAGTTCTTC
CASSLEGLAGADEQFF
>14|TRBJ1-4|.|.|TRBV24-1
TGTGCCACCAGTGAAGGGGTGCCTAATGAAAAACTGTTTTTT
CATSEGVPNEKLFF
>14|TRBJ2-1|.|TRBD2|TRBV3-1/TRBV3-2
TGTGCCAGCAGCCTTCAGACGGGACTAGAACGCCAGTTCTTC
CASSLQTGLERQFF
>14|TRBJ1-4|.|.|TRBV11-2
TGTGCCAGCAGCTTTACAGGGATTAATGAAAAACTGTTTTTT
CASSFTGINEKLFF
>16|TRBJ2-2|.|TRBD2|TRBV6-2/TRBV6-3
TGTGCCAGCAGTTACGTGCTAGCGGGAGGATCCGGGGAGCTGTTTTTT
CASSYVLAGGSGELFF
>22|TRBJ2-2|.|TRBD2|TRBV13
TGTGCCAGCAGCATCATGGGGGGGATCAGTGTTTCGGTAGGAAGGAGGACCGGGGAGCTGTTTTTT
CASSIMGGISVSVGRRTGELFF
>15|TRBJ2-3|.|TRBD2|TRBV5-4
TGTGCCAGCAGCTCTAGGACTAGCGGCACAGATACGCAGTATTTT
CASSSRTSGTDTQYF
>13|TRBJ1-2|.|.|TRBV19
TGTGCCAGTACCAGGACAAGCAACTATGGCTACACCTTC
CASTRTSNYGYTF
>17|TRBJ1-6|.|TRBD1|TRBV5-6
TGTGCCAGCAGCAACGCCCTCGGGACAGATTATAATTCACCCCTCCACTTT
CASSNALGTDYNSPLHF
>17|TRBJ2-2|.|TRBD2|TRBV5-5
TGTGCCAGCAGCTTAGACCAGCTAGCGGGAGGCACCGGGGAGCTGTTTTTT
CASSLDQLAGGTGELFF
>15|TRBJ2-1|.|TRBD2|TRBV10-1
TGCGCCAGCAGTGAGTTAGCGGGAGGCCACAATGAGCAGTTCTTC
CASSELAGGHNEQFF
>16|TRBJ2-1|.|TRBD2|TRBV27
TGTGCCAGCAGTCCATACCCACTAGCGGGAGCGAATGAGCAGTTCTTC
CASSPYPLAGANEQFF
>13|TRBJ2-5|.|.|TRBV30
TGTGCCTGGTCATTCAACAGGGAAGAGACCCAGTACTTC
CAWSFNREETQYF
>15|TRBJ2-2|.|TRBD2|TRBV28
TGTGCCAGCAGTCCGACGGGGGGTCGCACCGGGGAGCTGTTTTTT
CASSPTGGRTGELFF